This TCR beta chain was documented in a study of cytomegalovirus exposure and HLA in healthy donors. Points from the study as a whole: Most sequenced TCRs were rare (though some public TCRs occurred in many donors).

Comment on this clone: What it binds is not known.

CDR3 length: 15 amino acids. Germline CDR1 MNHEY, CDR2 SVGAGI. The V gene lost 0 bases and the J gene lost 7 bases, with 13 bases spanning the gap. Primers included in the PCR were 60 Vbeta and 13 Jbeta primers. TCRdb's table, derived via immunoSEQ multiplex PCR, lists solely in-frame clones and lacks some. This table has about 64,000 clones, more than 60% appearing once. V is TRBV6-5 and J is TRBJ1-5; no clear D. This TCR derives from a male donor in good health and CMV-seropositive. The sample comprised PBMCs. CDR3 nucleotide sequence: TGTGCCAGCAGTTACTCGAATGCGGGCGGACAGCCCCAGCATTTT. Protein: CASSYSNAGGQPQHF.